This is a list of T cell receptor beta chains from one sample in a study of blood T cell repertoires in COVID-19. Sequencing was performed with immunoSEQ multiplex PCR; in TCRdb, only in-frame clones are kept and a portion is missing. The table lists about 270,000 clones, more than 80% of them singletons, with under 3% in the top ten. Sequenced sample: PBMCs or T cells enriched from blood (not recorded which). The receptors shown here come from a woman aged 18-30 years who had recovered from COVID-19. The CDR3 runs from the conserved cysteine through the conserved F or W. Fields, in order: D gene, V gene, J gene, clone size, CDR3 DNA, CDR3 protein. D genes are given only for firm matches. Expanded clones are given a class, and other clones once, few, many or no size at all.

TRBD2	TRBV7-9	TRBJ2-5	once	TGTGCCAGCAGCTTAGGACTAGCGGGAGGGGAGACCCAGTACTTC	CASSLGLAGGETQYF
TRBD1	TRBV19	TRBJ1-5	NA	TGTGCCAGTAGTGGGACAGTTTATCAGCCCCAGCATTTT	CASSGTVYQPQHF
NA	TRBV3-1/TRBV3-2	TRBJ1-1	NA	TGTGCCAGCAGCCCCCCAGGCTTACAAGCTTTCTTT	CASSPPGLQAFF
NA	TRBV2	TRBJ1-6	few	TGTGCCAGCAATGTTGGGGGGAGCTCCTATAATTCACCCCTCCACTTT	CASNVGGSSYNSPLHF
NA	TRBV5-8	TRBJ1-1	few	TGTGCCAGCAGCGATAAGTTCCTCGTGCGGGACACTGAAGCTTTCTTT	CASSDKFLVRDTEAFF
TRBD1	TRBV5-6	TRBJ1-2	NA	TGTGCCAGCAGCCCGCTGGACAGGGAGGATAACTATGGCTACACCTTC	CASSPLDREDNYGYTF
TRBD2	TRBV3-1/TRBV3-2	TRBJ2-3	NA	TGTGCCAGCAGCCAAGTAGCGGGGGAAGCAGATACGCAGTATTTT	CASSQVAGEADTQYF
TRBD2	TRBV7-9	TRBJ2-5	NA	TGTGCCAGCAGCCAACCTAGCGGGGGCCAAGAGACCCAGTACTTC	CASSQPSGGQETQYF
TRBD1	TRBV2	TRBJ1-3	once	TGTGCCAGCAGTACGGACAGGGGGCCATTAAACACCATATATTTT	CASSTDRGPLNTIYF
TRBD1	TRBV6-6	TRBJ2-3	once	TGTGCCAGCAGTTACTCCGGGACAGGGTGGCAAGATACGCAGTATTTT	CASSYSGTGWQDTQYF
TRBD1	TRBV29-1	TRBJ2-7	NA	TGCAGCGTTGGGGGCACAGGGGCCCACCCATACGAGCAGTACTTC	CSVGGTGAHPYEQYF
NA	TRBV9	TRBJ2-1	NA	TGTGCCAGCAGCGCGGGAGCAGGGATGGGGATTAGTGAGCAGTTCTTC	CASSAGAGMGISEQFF
NA	TRBV27	TRBJ2-7	NA	TGTGCCAGCAGCCTGGGGGCTTTCTACGAGCAGTACTTC	CASSLGAFYEQYF
NA	TRBV7-2	TRBJ1-5	NA	TGTGCCAGCAGCTTAGTACAGAATCAGCCCCAGCATTTT	CASSLVQNQPQHF